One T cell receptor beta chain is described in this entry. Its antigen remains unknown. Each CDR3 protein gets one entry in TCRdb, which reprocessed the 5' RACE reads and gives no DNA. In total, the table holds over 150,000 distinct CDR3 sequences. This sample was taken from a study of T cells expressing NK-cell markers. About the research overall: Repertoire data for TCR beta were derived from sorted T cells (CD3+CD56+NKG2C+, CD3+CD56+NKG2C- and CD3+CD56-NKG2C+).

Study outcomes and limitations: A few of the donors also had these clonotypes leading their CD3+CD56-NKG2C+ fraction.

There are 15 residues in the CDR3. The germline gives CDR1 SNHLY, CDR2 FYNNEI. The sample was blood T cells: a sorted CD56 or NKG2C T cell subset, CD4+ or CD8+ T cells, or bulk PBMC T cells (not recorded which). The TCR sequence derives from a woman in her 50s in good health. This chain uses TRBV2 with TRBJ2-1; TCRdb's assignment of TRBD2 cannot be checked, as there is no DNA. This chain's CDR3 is CASSVSSGRAGEQFF. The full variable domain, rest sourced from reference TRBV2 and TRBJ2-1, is EPEVTQTPSHQVTQMGQEVILRCVPISNHLYFYWYRQILGQKVEFLVSFYNNEISEKSEIFDDQFSVERPDGSNFTLKIRSTKLEDSAMYFCASSVSSGRAGEQFFGPGTRLTVL.